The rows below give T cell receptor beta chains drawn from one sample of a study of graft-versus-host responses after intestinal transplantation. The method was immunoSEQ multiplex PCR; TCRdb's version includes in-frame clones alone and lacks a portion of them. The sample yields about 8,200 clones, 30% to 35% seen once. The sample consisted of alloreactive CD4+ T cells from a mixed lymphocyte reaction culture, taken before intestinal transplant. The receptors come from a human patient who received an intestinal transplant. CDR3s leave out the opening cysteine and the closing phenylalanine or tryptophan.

cdr3_aa: ASSSSGRGQETQY
v_call: TRBV28

cdr3_aa: ASRSSTEAF
v_call: TRBV28

cdr3_aa: ASSEAAWQGVPGPQH
v_call: TRBV6-1

cdr3_aa: ASSQDRASYEQY
v_call: TRBV6-5

cdr3_aa: ASSPQQGRTEAF
v_call: TRBV4-2

cdr3_aa: ASRGTGGKRGYT
v_call: TRBV28

cdr3_aa: ASSSMGQGSEQF
v_call: TRBV7-9

cdr3_aa: SSPAGQTQY
v_call: TRBV20-1

cdr3_aa: ASSPGGGGGETQY
v_call: TRBV6-5

cdr3_aa: ASSERYHGAQPQH
v_call: TRBV6-1

cdr3_aa: ASSFGGGYNEQF
v_call: TRBV28

cdr3_aa: ASGRAGELF
v_call: TRBV6-1

cdr3_aa: ASRLSQGGSPLH
v_call: TRBV5-1

cdr3_aa: ASSLIPGTGRTEAF
v_call: TRBV5-1

cdr3_aa: ASSLGQGRAEAF
v_call: TRBV18

cdr3_aa: ASSFLAGSDTQY
v_call: TRBV27

cdr3_aa: ASSQAPQGFYEQY
v_call: TRBV4-1

cdr3_aa: ASSLGTGLSPLH
v_call: TRBV7-8

cdr3_aa: ASSATSGGYEQY
v_call: TRBV5-4

cdr3_aa: ATSRGTGVSNYGYT
v_call: TRBV15

cdr3_aa: AWSLVAGANVLT
v_call: TRBV30

cdr3_aa: ASSYAREATYEQY
v_call: TRBV6-5

cdr3_aa: ASSSSTGLAGSEQY
v_call: TRBV6-6

cdr3_aa: ASSLDRGWTDTQY
v_call: TRBV5-4

cdr3_aa: ASSPTVQETQY
v_call: TRBV5-6

cdr3_aa: ASSVGGSGGPYQETQY
v_call: TRBV9

cdr3_aa: ASSSAGTGDSPLH
v_call: TRBV28

cdr3_aa: ASTGGSASILNSPLH
v_call: TRBV28

cdr3_aa: SVGDRVINNYGYT
v_call: TRBV29-1

cdr3_aa: ASSLFQGLNEQF
v_call: TRBV7-9

cdr3_aa: ASSLEAGGYTNEQF
v_call: TRBV19

cdr3_aa: ASAVSGSYGYT
v_call: TRBV27

cdr3_aa: ASSQPTGGTGELF
v_call: TRBV7-6

cdr3_aa: ASSLGQGAYEQY
v_call: TRBV2

cdr3_aa: ASSEGAGGNQPQH
v_call: TRBV6-1

cdr3_aa: ASSLVGQGATGELF
v_call: TRBV5-1

cdr3_aa: ASSPLAGGPDTQY
v_call: TRBV18

cdr3_aa: ASSWGLEVDTQY
v_call: TRBV5-1

cdr3_aa: ASSGEPSIYTTQY
v_call: TRBV6-6

cdr3_aa: ASSRGTSGTSYNEQF
v_call: TRBV27

cdr3_aa: ASSLEYNEQF
v_call: TRBV28

cdr3_aa: ASSSAGGRAF
v_call: TRBV28